This T cell receptor beta chain is drawn from a study of OX40 agonist ivuxolimab in advanced cancers. Study in general: Patients in the trial were receiving intravenous ivuxolimab every 2 weeks, at doses of 0.01 to 10 mg/kg.

Germline V gene lookup returns CDR1 LNHDA and CDR2 SQIVND (reference sequence). The CDR3 length is 16 residues. V shed 5 bases and J shed 4 bases, with 19 bases lying between them. Some clones are missing from TCRdb's copy, which holds only in-frame ones; the method was immunoSEQ multiplex PCR. The sample comprises around 95,000 clones, about 90% of which are singletons, and around 0.16% rests with the top ten. Comments on this clone: Antigen unknown.

Broader study findings: Partial responders at 0.1-3.0 mg/kg had among the lowest clonal expansion. CD8+ T cells showed, on average, more clonal expansion than CD4+ cells.

This specimen consisted of CD4+ or CD8+ T cells sorted from blood, obtained in a trial of the OX40 agonist ivuxolimab. J is TRBJ2-3 and V is TRBV19, with D possibly matching TRBD2 (5 bases). The TCR originated in an adult with an advanced solid tumor such as melanoma, head and neck, liver or kidney cancer. CDR3 protein: CASSVDSSAGADTQYF. CDR3 bases: TGTGCCAGTAGTGTCGACTCATCGGCCGGGGCAGATACGCAGTATTTT.